The source of this TCR beta chain is a study of cytomegalovirus exposure and HLA in healthy donors. Comments on this clone: The germline gene is not matched at one end of the junction; a read error may be the cause.

The table came from immunoSEQ multiplex PCR; TCRdb's copy has only in-frame clones and leaves some out. The sample comprises 200,000 to 250,000 clones, around 88% of which are singletons, and 2.9% rests with the top ten. The CDR3 length is 10 residues. The sample consisted of PBMCs. This clonotype was obtained from a woman under 30 in good health and CMV-seronegative. The V call is TRBV23-1, the J call TRBJ2-7; a weak D match, TRBD2 (6 bases). TRBV23-1 counts as an open reading frame of uncertain function. This CDR3 is CASSAHGGNF. The CDR3 nucleotides are TGCGCCAGCAGCGCTCACGGCGGGAACTTC.